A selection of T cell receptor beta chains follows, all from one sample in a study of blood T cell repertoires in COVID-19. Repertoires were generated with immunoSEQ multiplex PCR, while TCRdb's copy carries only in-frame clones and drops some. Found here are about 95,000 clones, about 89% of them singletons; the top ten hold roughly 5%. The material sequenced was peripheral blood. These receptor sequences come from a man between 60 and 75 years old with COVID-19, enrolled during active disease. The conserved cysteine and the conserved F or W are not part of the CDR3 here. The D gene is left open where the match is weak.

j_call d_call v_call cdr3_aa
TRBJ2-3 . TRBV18 ASSRRAGETDTQY
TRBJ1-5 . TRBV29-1 SVPRPGTGKSQPQH
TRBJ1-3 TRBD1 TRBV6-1 ASSEAGTGGNTIY
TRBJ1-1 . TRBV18 ASSPQVSGHGTEAF
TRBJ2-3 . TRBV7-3 ASRNGGATDTQY
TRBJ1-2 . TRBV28 ASSLTRQGFGYT
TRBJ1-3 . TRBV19 ASSMEGAALGNTIY
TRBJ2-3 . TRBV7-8 ASSAPRSTDTQY
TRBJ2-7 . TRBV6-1 ASSEYRESSYEQY
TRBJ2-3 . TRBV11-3 ASSLDSVRTDTQY
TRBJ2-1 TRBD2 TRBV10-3 AISESLTSGSGNEQF
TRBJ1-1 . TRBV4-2 ASSPRGGWRNTEAF
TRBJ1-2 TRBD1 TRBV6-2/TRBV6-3 ASSRSDRFYGYT
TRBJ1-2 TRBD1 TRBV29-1 SVETRDSLGMGYT
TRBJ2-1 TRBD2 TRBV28 ASSSIAGGEQF
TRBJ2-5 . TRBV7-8 ASSLAAETQY
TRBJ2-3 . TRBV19 ASSISYTDTQY
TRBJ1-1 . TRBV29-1 SVDPVNTEAF
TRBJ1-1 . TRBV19 ASSPTRQAVMNTEAF
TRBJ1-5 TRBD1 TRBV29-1 SASDRGEPQH
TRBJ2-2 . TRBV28 ASNRQNTGELF
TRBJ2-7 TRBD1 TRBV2 ASRMQGAFYEQY
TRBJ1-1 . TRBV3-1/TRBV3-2 ASSQISWQGNTEAF
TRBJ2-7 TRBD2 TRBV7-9 ASSSTSGRASYEQY
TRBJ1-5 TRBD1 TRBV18 ASSPPGQGKPQH
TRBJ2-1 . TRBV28 ASISYNEQF
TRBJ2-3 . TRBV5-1 ASSLAVGGSTDTQY
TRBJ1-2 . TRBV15 ATSRGRDFYGYT
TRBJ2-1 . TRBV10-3 AIRPQQGLGGSYNEQF
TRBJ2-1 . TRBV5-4 ASSLDPRGNNEQF
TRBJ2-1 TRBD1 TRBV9 ASSLMTGLHEQF
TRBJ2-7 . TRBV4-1 ASSQAGQTRREQY
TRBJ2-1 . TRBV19 ASSRTVLSYNEQF
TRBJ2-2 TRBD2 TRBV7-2 ASSFTSGRAVDGELF
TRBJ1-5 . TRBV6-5 ASGGGDSNQPQH
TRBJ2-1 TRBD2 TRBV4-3 ASSSRLAGVNEQF
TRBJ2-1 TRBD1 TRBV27 ASSLRGQGALNEQF